This TCR beta chain appears in the sequencing data of a study of cytomegalovirus exposure and HLA in healthy donors. The germline gives CDR1 SGHRS, CDR2 YFSETQ. This CDR3 is 14 amino acids long. Trimming took 0 bases from V and 7 from J, leaving 13 bases between them. Primers for the PCR totalled 60 Vbeta and 13 Jbeta. The table came from immunoSEQ multiplex PCR; TCRdb's copy has only in-frame clones and leaves some out. The sample records some 130,000 clones, roughly 80% being singletons. Sequenced input: PBMCs. The TCR comes from a woman aged 40 to 50 in good health and CMV-seronegative. The chain joins TRBV5-1 to TRBJ1-2; D is undetermined. The CDR3 DNA reads TGCGCCAGCAGCTTGGATGGTGGAGGACCTGGCTACACCTTC. This encodes CASSLDGGGPGYTF.